The T cell receptor (beta chain) under discussion was sequenced for a study of blood T cell repertoires in COVID-19. Turning to the study itself: The samples span acute and convalescent COVID-19 from the United States, Italy and Spain. From T cells, B-cell-depleted T cells, or PBMCs came the material, which was cDNA or gDNA.

In the study's own analysis: Amplifying reference gene primers gave estimates of nucleated cell counts. Method: immunoSEQ multiplex PCR; TCRdb's copy keeps in-frame clones and lacks some. D and trimming come from the DNA, and the V and J calls and clone size come from that table. This sample has about 300,000 clones, with roughly 88% found just once. Trimming shortened V by 1 base and J by 6 bases, and 10 bases separated the two germline ends. The V gene's germline CDR1 is SGHTA and CDR2 FQGTGA. This CDR3 contains 14 residues. Specimen: peripheral blood. The receptor's source is a woman in her twenties or thirties who had recovered from COVID-19. The gene calls are TRBV7-3 and TRBJ2-1; D is possibly TRBD2 (6 bases). This CDR3 reads CASSLRGLANEQFF. CDR3 nucleotide sequence: TGTGCCAGCAGCTTAAGGGGACTGGCCAATGAGCAGTTCTTC.